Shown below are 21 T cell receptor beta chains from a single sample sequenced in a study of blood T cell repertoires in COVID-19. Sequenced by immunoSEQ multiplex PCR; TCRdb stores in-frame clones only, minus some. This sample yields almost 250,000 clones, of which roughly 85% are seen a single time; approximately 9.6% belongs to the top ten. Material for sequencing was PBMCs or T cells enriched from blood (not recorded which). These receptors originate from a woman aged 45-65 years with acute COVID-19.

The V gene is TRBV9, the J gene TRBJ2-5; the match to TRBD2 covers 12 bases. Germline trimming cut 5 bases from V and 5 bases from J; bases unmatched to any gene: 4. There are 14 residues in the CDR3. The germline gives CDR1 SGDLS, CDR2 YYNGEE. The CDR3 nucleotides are TGTGCCAGCAGTCTAGCGGGGGGGCGGGAGACCCAGTACTTC. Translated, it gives CASSLAGGRETQYF.

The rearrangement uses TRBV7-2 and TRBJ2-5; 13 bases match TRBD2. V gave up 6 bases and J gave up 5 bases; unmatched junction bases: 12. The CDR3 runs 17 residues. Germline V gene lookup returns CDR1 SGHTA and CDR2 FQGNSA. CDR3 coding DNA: TGTGCCAGCAGTTTATTGGGACTAGCGGGATTGAGGGAGACCCAGTACTTC. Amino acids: CASSLLGLAGLRETQYF.

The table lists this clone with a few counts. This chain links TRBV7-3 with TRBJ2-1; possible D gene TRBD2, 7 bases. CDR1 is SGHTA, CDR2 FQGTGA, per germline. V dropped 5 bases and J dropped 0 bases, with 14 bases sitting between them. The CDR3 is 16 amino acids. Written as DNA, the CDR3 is TGTGCCAGCAGCCCCTTGGGGGGGGCCTCCTACAATGAGCAGTTCTTC. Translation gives CASSPLGGASYNEQFF.

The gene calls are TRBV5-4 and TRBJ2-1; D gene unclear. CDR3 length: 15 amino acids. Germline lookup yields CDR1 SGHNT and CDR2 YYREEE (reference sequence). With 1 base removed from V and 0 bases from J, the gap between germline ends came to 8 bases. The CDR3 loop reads CASSLMRSSYNEQFF. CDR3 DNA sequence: TGTGCCAGCAGCTTGATGAGGAGCTCCTACAATGAGCAGTTCTTC. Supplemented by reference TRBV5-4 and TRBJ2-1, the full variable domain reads ETGVTQSPTHLIKTRGQQVTLRCSSQSGHNTVSWYQQALGQGPQFIFQYYREEENGRGNFPPRFSGLQFPNYSSELNVNALELDDSALYLCASSLMRSSYNEQFFGPGTRLTVL.

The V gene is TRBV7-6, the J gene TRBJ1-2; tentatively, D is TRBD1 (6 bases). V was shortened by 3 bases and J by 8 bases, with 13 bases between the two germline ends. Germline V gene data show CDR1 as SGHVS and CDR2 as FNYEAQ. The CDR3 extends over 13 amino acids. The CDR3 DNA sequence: TGTGCCAGCAGCTTCCAGGGGAAGGGCGGCTACACCTTC. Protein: CASSFQGKGGYTF.

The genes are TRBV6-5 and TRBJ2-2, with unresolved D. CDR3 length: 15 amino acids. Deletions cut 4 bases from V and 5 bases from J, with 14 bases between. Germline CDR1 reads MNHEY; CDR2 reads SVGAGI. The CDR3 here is CASSLSPARTGELFF. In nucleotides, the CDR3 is TGTGCCAGCAGTTTAAGCCCAGCGAGGACCGGGGAGCTGTTTTTT.

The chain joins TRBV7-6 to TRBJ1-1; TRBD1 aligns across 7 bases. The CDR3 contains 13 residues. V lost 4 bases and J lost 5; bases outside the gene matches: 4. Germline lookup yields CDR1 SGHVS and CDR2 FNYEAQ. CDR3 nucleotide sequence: TGTGCCAGCAGCTGGGCAGGGGGAACTGAAGCTTTCTTT. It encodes CASSWAGGTEAFF.

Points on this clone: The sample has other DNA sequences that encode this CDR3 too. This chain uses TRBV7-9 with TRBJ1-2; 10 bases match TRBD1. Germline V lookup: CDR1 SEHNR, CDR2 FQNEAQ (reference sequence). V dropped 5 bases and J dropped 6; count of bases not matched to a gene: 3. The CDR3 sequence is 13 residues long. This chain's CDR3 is CASSSGTGDGYTF. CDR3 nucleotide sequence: TGTGCCAGCAGCAGCGGGACAGGGGATGGCTACACCTTC.

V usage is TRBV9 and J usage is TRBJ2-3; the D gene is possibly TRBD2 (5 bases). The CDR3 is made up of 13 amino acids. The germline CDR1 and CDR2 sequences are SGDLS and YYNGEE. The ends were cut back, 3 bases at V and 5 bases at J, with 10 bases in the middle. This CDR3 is CASSDSREDTQYF. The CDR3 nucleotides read TGTGCCAGCAGCGACTCGAGGGAAGATACGCAGTATTTT.

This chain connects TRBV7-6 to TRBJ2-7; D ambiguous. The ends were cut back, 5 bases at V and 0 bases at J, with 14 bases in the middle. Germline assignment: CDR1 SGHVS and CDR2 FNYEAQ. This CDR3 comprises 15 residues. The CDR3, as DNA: TGTGCCAGCAGCCAGACTTCGCTAAGCTCCTACGAGCAGTACTTC. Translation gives CASSQTSLSSYEQYF.

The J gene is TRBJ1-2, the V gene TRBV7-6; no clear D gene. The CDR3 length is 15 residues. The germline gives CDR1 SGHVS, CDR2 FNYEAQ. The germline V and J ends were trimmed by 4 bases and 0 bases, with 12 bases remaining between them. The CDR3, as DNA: TGTGCCAGCAGCTCGACTGGAATATCTAACTATGGCTACACCTTC. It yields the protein CASSSTGISNYGYTF.

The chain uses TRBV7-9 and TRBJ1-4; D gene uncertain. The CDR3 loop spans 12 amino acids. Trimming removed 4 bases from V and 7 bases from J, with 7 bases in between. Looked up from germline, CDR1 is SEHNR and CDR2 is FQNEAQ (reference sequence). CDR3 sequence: CASSSRPEKLFF. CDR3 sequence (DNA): TGTGCCAGCAGCTCTCGTCCTGAAAAACTGTTTTTT.

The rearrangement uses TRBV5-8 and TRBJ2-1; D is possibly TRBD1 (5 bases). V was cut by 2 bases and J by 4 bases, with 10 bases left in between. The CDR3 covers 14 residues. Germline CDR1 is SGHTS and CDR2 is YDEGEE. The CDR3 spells CASSLGQQYNEQFF. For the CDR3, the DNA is TGTGCCAGCAGCTTAGGACAACAGTACAATGAGCAGTTCTTC.

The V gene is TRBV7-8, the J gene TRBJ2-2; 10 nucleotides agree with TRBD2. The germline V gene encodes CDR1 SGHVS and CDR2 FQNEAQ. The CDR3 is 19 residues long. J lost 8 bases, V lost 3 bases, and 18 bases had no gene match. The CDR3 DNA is TGTGCCAGCAGCTTTCACGCGGTTGATAGCGGGGGGCCTGAAGGGGAGCTGTTTTTT. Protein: CASSFHAVDSGGPEGELFF.

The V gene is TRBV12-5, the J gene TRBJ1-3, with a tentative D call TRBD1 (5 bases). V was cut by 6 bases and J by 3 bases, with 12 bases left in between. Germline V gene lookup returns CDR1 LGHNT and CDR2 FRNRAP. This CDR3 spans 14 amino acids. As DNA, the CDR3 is TGTGCTAGTGGCCCGGGGGTCGTTGGAAACACCATATATTTT. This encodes CASGPGVVGNTIYF.

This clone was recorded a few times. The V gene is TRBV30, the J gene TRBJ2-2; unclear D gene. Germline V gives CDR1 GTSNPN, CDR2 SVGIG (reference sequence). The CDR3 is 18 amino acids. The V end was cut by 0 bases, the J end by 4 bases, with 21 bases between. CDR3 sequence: CAWSVLGSPGVGTGELFF. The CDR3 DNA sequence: TGTGCCTGGAGTGTACTTGGTAGCCCCGGAGTGGGCACCGGGGAGCTGTTTTTT.

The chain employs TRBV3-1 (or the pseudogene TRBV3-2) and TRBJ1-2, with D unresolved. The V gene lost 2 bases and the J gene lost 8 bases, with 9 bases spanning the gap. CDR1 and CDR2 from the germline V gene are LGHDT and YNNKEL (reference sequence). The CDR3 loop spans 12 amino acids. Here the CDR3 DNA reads TGTGCCAGCAGCCAATCAATGGGCGGCTACACCTTC. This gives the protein CASSQSMGGYTF.

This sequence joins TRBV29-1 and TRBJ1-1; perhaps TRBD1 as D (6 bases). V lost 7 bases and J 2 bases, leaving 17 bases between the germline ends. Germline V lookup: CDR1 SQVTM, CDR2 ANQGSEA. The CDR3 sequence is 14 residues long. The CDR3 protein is CSAKRGRGNTEAFF. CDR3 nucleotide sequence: TGCAGCGCCAAGAGGGGCAGGGGAAACACTGAAGCTTTCTTT.

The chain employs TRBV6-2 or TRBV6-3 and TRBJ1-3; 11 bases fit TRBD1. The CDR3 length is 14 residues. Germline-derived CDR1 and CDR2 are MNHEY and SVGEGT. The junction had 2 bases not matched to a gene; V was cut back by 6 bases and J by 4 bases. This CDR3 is CASSRTGGGNTIYF. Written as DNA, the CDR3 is TGTGCCAGCAGCCGGACAGGGGGCGGAAACACCATATATTTT.

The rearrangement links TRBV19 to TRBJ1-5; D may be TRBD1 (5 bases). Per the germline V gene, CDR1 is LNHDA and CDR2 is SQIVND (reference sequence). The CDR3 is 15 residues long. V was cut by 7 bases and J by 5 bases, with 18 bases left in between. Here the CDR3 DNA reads TGTGCCAGTACCTCTCCTTGGGGGAGGGATCAGCCCCAGCATTTT. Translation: CASTSPWGRDQPQHF. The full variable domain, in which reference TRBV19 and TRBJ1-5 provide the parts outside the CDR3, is DGGITQSPKYLFRKEGQNVTLSCEQNLNHDAMYWYRQDPGQGLRLIYYSQIVNDFQKGDIAEGYSVSREKKESFPLTVTSAQKNPTAFYLCASTSPWGRDQPQHFGDGTRLSIL.

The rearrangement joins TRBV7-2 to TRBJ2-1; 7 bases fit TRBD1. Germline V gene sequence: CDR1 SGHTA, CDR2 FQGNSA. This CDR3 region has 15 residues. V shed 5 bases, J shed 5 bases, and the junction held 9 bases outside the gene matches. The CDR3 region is CASSTGQPLDNEQFF. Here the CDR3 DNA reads TGTGCCAGCAGCACGGGACAGCCTCTTGACAATGAGCAGTTCTTC.